These T cell receptor beta chains were read from a single sample in a study of Tregs in tolerant kidney transplant recipients. Clones were sequenced by immunoSEQ multiplex PCR, and TCRdb holds only the in-frame ones, with some missing. The profile shows approximately 82,000 clones, over 85% of them singletons. This material consisted of CD4+ T cells from blood (PBMCs), taken 12 months after the transplant. Receptor source: a human patient who received a combined kidney and bone marrow transplant. The graft donor may have given rise to some T cells. CDR3s include the opening cysteine and the closing phenylalanine or tryptophan.

J: TRBJ1-1
V: TRBV29-1
length: 12
CDR3: CSVVGGPTEAFF

J: TRBJ2-3
V: TRBV5-4
length: 14
CDR3: CASSLGQDTDTQYF

J: TRBJ2-5
V: TRBV11-3
length: 16
CDR3: CASSLSGRTAMETQYF

J: TRBJ2-3
V: TRBV5-1
length: 14
CDR3: CASGTSGYTDTQYF

J: TRBJ1-2
V: TRBV5-1
length: 15
CDR3: CASSFATGGNYGYTF

J: TRBJ2-2
V: TRBV11-3
length: 13
CDR3: CASSLVSPTELFF

J: TRBJ2-1
V: TRBV19
length: 15
CDR3: CASSDLAGGYNEQFF

J: TRBJ2-5
V: TRBV27
length: 16
CDR3: CASRPGIDRAGETQYF

J: -
V: TRBV9
length: 15
CDR3: CASSVDGTGGYEQYF

J: TRBJ2-7
V: TRBV7-6
length: 19
CDR3: CASSFIPPEAASGIYEQYF

J: TRBJ1-2
V: TRBV11-1
length: 15
CDR3: CASSLVGAANYGYTF

J: TRBJ1-6
V: TRBV19
length: 15
CDR3: CASSIAGYMNSPLHF

J: TRBJ1-2
V: TRBV7-9
length: 17
CDR3: CASSFGSGTGAPYGYTF

J: TRBJ2-1
V: TRBV19
length: 14
CDR3: CASSTDRVYNEQFF

J: TRBJ2-3
V: TRBV5-1
length: 17
CDR3: CASSLAATSGSTDTQYF

J: TRBJ1-5
V: TRBV7-2
length: 15
CDR3: CASSPTGGSNQPQHF

J: TRBJ1-4
V: TRBV5-6
length: 14
CDR3: CASSRRTVREKLFF

J: TRBJ1-2
V: TRBV7-2
length: 12
CDR3: CASSLFASGYTF

J: TRBJ2-1
V: TRBV5-1
length: 14
CDR3: CASSLGTQYNEQFF

J: TRBJ2-5
V: TRBV7-3
length: 19
CDR3: CASSARPRQGTYGEETQYF

J: TRBJ2-3
V: TRBV28
length: 14
CDR3: CASLGAGGEDTQYF

J: TRBJ1-1
V: TRBV5-1
length: 12
CDR3: CASTEEGRGAFF

J: TRBJ2-2
V: TRBV18
length: 16
CDR3: CASSPRQGASTGELFF

J: TRBJ2-2
V: TRBV19
length: 15
CDR3: CASSPTETNTGELFF

J: TRBJ1-6
V: TRBV29-1
length: 13
CDR3: CSVRQGDNSPLHF

J: TRBJ2-7
V: TRBV6-5
length: 14
CDR3: CASRNPGTAYEQYF

J: TRBJ2-7
V: TRBV4-3
length: 13
CDR3: CASSTRTGGEQYF

J: TRBJ2-3
V: TRBV7-2
length: 15
CDR3: CASSLRGGLADTQYF

J: TRBJ2-5
V: TRBV7-2
length: 17
CDR3: CASSHGLAGLSQETQYF

J: TRBJ2-3
V: TRBV9
length: 14
CDR3: CASSFRQGTDTQYF

J: TRBJ1-2
V: TRBV15
length: 16
CDR3: CATSLGRGKINYGYTF

J: TRBJ2-1
V: TRBV11-3
length: 15
CDR3: CASSPYAGPYNEQFF

J: TRBJ1-3
V: TRBV2
length: 16
CDR3: CASSALRSGSGNTIYF

J: TRBJ2-2
V: TRBV6-5
length: 14
CDR3: CASIPGYRAGELFF

J: TRBJ2-2
V: TRBV18
length: 16
CDR3: CASSPRLAGNTGELFF

J: TRBJ2-3
V: TRBV4-3
length: 14
CDR3: CASRLGGSTDTQYF

J: TRBJ2-5
V: TRBV5-4
length: 15
CDR3: CASSLGTSGVETQYF

J: TRBJ2-7
V: TRBV7-3
length: 16
CDR3: CASSLTGQGERYEQYF

J: TRBJ1-2
V: TRBV7-9
length: 17
CDR3: CASSLKWGGSLNYGYTF

J: TRBJ2-6
V: TRBV10-3
length: 15
CDR3: CAIRQGQGGANVLTF

J: TRBJ1-2
V: TRBV6-6
length: 14
CDR3: CASSYPGFGYGYTF

J: TRBJ1-1
V: TRBV29-1
length: 14
CDR3: CSVARPGLNTEAFF

J: TRBJ1-6
V: TRBV19
length: 16
CDR3: CASSLTGYTYNSPLHF

J: TRBJ1-2
V: TRBV4-1
length: 14
CDR3: CASSQARTPGQGVF

J: TRBJ2-3
V: TRBV30
length: 16
CDR3: CAWSVQGGVSTDTQYF